Each of the 14 T cell receptor beta chains below was sequenced from the same sample in a study of blood T cell repertoires in COVID-19. Measured with immunoSEQ multiplex PCR; TCRdb has only the in-frame clones, and not every one. In the table there are fewer than 120,000 clones, under 75% of which are singletons. The source material was peripheral blood. These receptors were obtained from a woman aged 55-69 years with acute or convalescent COVID-19.

The V and J genes are TRBV11-2 and TRBJ2-2; 11 bases agree with TRBD2. The CDR3 length is 19 residues. The germline CDR1 and CDR2 sequences are SGHAT and FQNNGV. V dropped 5 bases and J dropped 4; count of bases not matched to a gene: 15. The CDR3 DNA is TGTGCCAGCAGCGCGCGACCACGGACTAGCGGGCGACCCACCGGGGAGCTGTTTTTT. Translation: CASSARPRTSGRPTGELFF. Supplemented by reference TRBV11-2 and TRBJ2-2, the full variable domain reads EAGVAQSPRYKIIEKRQSVAFWCNPISGHATLYWYQQILGQGPKLLIQFQNNGVVDDSQLPKDRFSAERLKGVDSTLKIQPAKLEDSAVYLCASSARPRTSGRPTGELFFGEGSRLTVL.

This sequence joins TRBV7-8 and TRBJ2-2, with TRBD2 matching 7 bases. CDR3 length: 18 amino acids. CDR1 and CDR2 from the germline V gene are SGHVS and FQNEAQ. The trim removed 1 base at V and 0 bases at J, leaving 8 bases unmatched. CDR3 DNA sequence: TGTGCCAGCAGCTTAGTTGGTTTTGGACTAGCGAACACCGGGGAGCTGTTTTTT. Translating gives CASSLVGFGLANTGELFF. Together with reference TRBV7-8 and TRBJ2-2, the CDR3 gives the full variable domain: GAGVSQSPRYKVAKRGQDVALRCDPISGHVSLFWYQQALGQGPEFLTYFQNEAQLDKSGLPSDRFFAERPEGSVSTLKIQRTQQEDSAVYLCASSLVGFGLANTGELFFGEGSRLTVL.

The rearrangement uses TRBV6-2 or TRBV6-3 and TRBJ1-5, with TRBD1 matching 9 bases. The germline gives CDR1 MNHEY, CDR2 SVGEGT. This CDR3 is built from 15 residues. V was clipped by 5 bases and J by 2 bases; unmatched bases: 4. The CDR3 loop reads CASSRQGDGNQPQHF. CDR3 sequence (DNA): TGTGCCAGCAGTAGACAGGGGGACGGCAATCAGCCCCAGCATTTT.

V is TRBV9 and J is TRBJ2-2, with a possible D match to TRBD2 (5 bases). The CDR3 length is 16 residues. Trimming left V 3 bases short and J 9 bases short, with 21 bases between. Germline V gene sequence: CDR1 SGDLS, CDR2 YYNGEE. CDR3 nucleotide sequence: TGTGCCAGCAGCGCCCGTCCTGCATTGGGAGTCCGGGAGCTGTTTTTT. This codes for CASSARPALGVRELFF.

The chain has TRBV2 and TRBJ1-6; 7 bases align to TRBD1. V was clipped by 5 bases and J by 16 bases; unmatched bases: 11. Per germline, CDR1 SNHLY and CDR2 FYNNEI. The CDR3 runs to 13 residues. CDR3 nucleotides: TGTGCCAGCAGTACCCGACAGGGAGCCGCACTCCACTTT. Its protein product is CASSTRQGAALHF.

This chain uses TRBV3-1 (or the pseudogene TRBV3-2) with TRBJ1-5; D is uncertain. From germline, CDR1 is LGHDT and CDR2 YNNKEL (reference sequence). The CDR3 spans 14 residues. V lost 3 bases to trimming and J lost 4 bases, with 10 bases between them. The CDR3 loop is CASSQHSSNQPQHF. DNA for the CDR3: TGTGCCAGCAGCCAGCACAGTTCTAATCAGCCCCAGCATTTT.

V and J are TRBV21-1 and TRBJ2-7; the table's D call of TRBD1 was not tested on the DNA. TRBV21-1 is a pseudogene. The CDR3 runs to 14 residues. The CDR3 region has the DNA TGTGCCAGCAGGACGGACAGGGGGCCCTACGAGCAGTACTTC. It is translated as CASRTDRGPYEQYF.

The chain has TRBV7-2 and TRBJ1-4; 7 bases are a match to TRBD1. The CDR3 loop spans 16 amino acids. CDR1 SGHTA and CDR2 FQGNSA come from the germline V gene. With 5 bases clipped from V and 0 bases from J, the junction kept 6 bases outside the gene matches. The CDR3 here is CASSPGQQATNEKLFF. The CDR3 DNA reads TGTGCCAGCAGCCCGGGACAGCAAGCAACTAATGAAAAACTGTTTTTT. Full variable domain (rest looked up from reference TRBV7-2 and TRBJ1-4): GAGVSQSPSNKVTEKGKDVELRCDPISGHTALYWYRQSLGQGLEFLIYFQGNSAPDKSGLPSDRFSAERTGGSVSTLTIQRTQQEDSAVYLCASSPGQQATNEKLFFGSGTQLSVL.

This clone was seen at least ten times. This chain joins TRBV6-1 and TRBJ1-6; TRBD1 might be the D (5 bases). The V end lost 3 bases, the J end lost 9 bases, and 15 bases lay between the germline ends. The CDR3 spans 15 residues. In germline, CDR1 is MNHNS, CDR2 SASEGT. This chain's CDR3 is CASSELGAGVSPLHF. In DNA, the CDR3 is TGTGCCAGCAGTGAGTTAGGGGCAGGCGTTTCACCCCTCCACTTT.

J is TRBJ2-5 and V is TRBV5-1; D perhaps matches TRBD1 (5 bases). The ends were cut back, 4 bases at V and 5 bases at J, with 18 bases in the middle. The germline CDR1 and CDR2 sequences are SGHRS and YFSETQ. This CDR3 has 15 residues. CDR3 region: CASSRFPGQGETQYF. For the CDR3, the DNA is TGCGCCAGCAGCAGATTCCCAGGGCAAGGTGAGACCCAGTACTTC. Together with reference TRBV5-1 and TRBJ2-5, the CDR3 gives the full variable domain: KAGVTQTPRYLIKTRGQQVTLSCSPISGHRSVSWYQQTPGQGLQFLFEYFSETQRNKGNFPGRFSGRQFSNSRSEMNVSTLELGDSALYLCASSRFPGQGETQYFGPGTRLLVL.

The rearrangement links TRBV4-1 to TRBJ1-1; perhaps TRBD1 as D (6 bases). This CDR3 has 14 amino acids. Trimming stripped 4 bases from V and 4 bases from J, with 13 bases between. Germline V lookup: CDR1 MGHRA, CDR2 YSYEKL. The CDR3 nucleotides are TGCGCCAGCAGCCGAGAATACAGGGCCACTGAAGCTTTCTTT. As protein: CASSREYRATEAFF.

The genes are TRBV27 and TRBJ2-7; tentative D call: TRBD2 (6 bases). V was cut by 3 bases and J by 4 bases, with 13 bases left in between. This CDR3 spans 14 amino acids. Germline-derived CDR1 and CDR2 are MNHEY and SMNVEV (reference sequence). The CDR3 loop reads CASSLRQGLYEQYF. The CDR3 coding sequence is TGTGCCAGCAGTTTGCGGCAGGGACTGTACGAGCAGTACTTC.

A note on this clone: Within the sample, other DNA sequences also encode this same CDR3. The chain carries TRBV5-1 and TRBJ2-7; D not resolved. Trimming cost V 1 base and J 4 bases, with 6 bases left between them. CDR3 length equals 12 residues. Germline lookup yields CDR1 SGHRS and CDR2 YFSETQ. The CDR3 coding sequence is TGCGCCAGCAGCTTGAATTCTTACGAGCAGTACTTC. Its translation is CASSLNSYEQYF.

J is TRBJ2-2 and V is TRBV24-1; D ambiguous. The CDR3 has 16 residues. The germline CDR1 and CDR2 sequences are KGHDR and SFDVKD. V was shortened by 5 bases and J by 0 bases, with 12 bases between the two germline ends. The CDR3 coding sequence is TGTGCCACCAGTGTAGCCCGAACCGCGAACACCGGGGAGCTGTTTTTT. It specifies CATSVARTANTGELFF.